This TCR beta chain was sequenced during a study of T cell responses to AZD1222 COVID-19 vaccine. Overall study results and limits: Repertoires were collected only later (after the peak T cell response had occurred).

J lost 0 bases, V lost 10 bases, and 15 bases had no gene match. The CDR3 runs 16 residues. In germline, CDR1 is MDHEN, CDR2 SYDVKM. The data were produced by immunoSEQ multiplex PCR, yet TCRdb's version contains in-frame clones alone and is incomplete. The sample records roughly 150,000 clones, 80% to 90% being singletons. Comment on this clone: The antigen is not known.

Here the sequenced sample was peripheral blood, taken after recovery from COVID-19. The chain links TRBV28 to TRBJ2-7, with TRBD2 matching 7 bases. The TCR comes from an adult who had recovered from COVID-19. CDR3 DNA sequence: TGTGCCACCGCCTCTTTGGGACGGACTAGCTCCTACGAGCAGTACTTC. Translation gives CATASLGRTSSYEQYF.